One and the same sample provided the 29 T cell receptor beta chains below, sequenced in a study of monozygotic twins with inflammatory bowel disease. TCRdb reprocessed the 5' RACE reads, keeping one entry per CDR3 protein, no DNA. The repertoire table contains fewer than 550,000 distinct CDR3 sequences. Sample: blood. The receptors shown here come from a human donor with ulcerative colitis or Crohn's disease, or a healthy co-twin of an affected twin (not recorded which).

The chain uses TRBV19 and TRBJ2-2; TCRdb outputs TRBD1, but without DNA this stays unchecked. Germline V gene sequence: CDR1 LNHDA, CDR2 SQIVND (reference sequence). The length of the CDR3 is 19 residues. CDR3 loop: CASSIPGTGVNRRPGELFF. Full variable domain (missing parts from reference TRBV19 and TRBJ2-2): DGGITQSPKYLFRKEGQNVTLSCEQNLNHDAMYWYRQDPGQGLRLIYYSQIVNDFQKGDIAEGYSVSREKKESFPLTVTSAQKNPTAFYLCASSIPGTGVNRRPGELFFGEGSRLTVL.

The V gene is TRBV12-3 or TRBV12-4, the J gene TRBJ1-5. The CDR3 covers 13 residues. The CDR3 here is CASSSDMGQPQHF.

V and J are TRBV18 and TRBJ2-2. Germline lookup yields CDR1 KGHSH and CDR2 LQKENI. This CDR3 is built from 14 residues. The CDR3 region is CASSLKDQTGELFF.

The V and J genes are TRBV5-1 and TRBJ2-5; TCRdb names TRBD2, which stays unverified in the absence of DNA. The CDR3 extends over 14 amino acids. Germline CDR1 SGHRS, CDR2 YFSETQ. This chain's CDR3 is CASTPPGGGQTQYF.

The J gene is TRBJ1-2, the V gene TRBV16. Looked up from germline, CDR1 is KGHSY and CDR2 is FQNENV. The CDR3 has 14 residues. CDR3 amino acids: CASSQFTEAGGYTF. The complete variable domain, with remaining parts taken from reference TRBV16 and TRBJ1-2, reads GEEVAQTPKHLVRGEGQKAKLYCAPIKGHSYVFWYQQVLKNEFKFLISFQNENVFDETGMPKERFSAKCLPNSPCSLEIQATKLEDSAVYFCASSQFTEAGGYTFGSGTRLTVV.

The chain uses TRBV5-1 and TRBJ2-1; without DNA, the TCRdb call of TRBD1 cannot be checked. This CDR3 contains 13 residues. Per the germline V gene, CDR1 is SGHRS and CDR2 is YFSETQ. CDR3 loop: CASSLKRGNEQFF.

The chain joins TRBV5-6 to TRBJ2-7; the D call of TRBD1 rests on TCRdb alone, since no DNA is present to check it. Germline lookup yields CDR1 SGHDT and CDR2 YYEEEE. The CDR3 runs to 14 residues. The CDR3 here is CASSLAAGTGGQYF.

This chain links TRBV20-1 with TRBJ2-5; as DNA is missing, the TRBD2 call by TCRdb cannot be tested. The CDR3 runs to 15 residues. Per germline, CDR1 DFQATT and CDR2 SNEGSKA (reference sequence). The CDR3 here is CSATPGGLGGETQYF.

The gene calls are TRBV27 and TRBJ2-1; TCRdb's D call of TRBD1 is untestable without DNA. The CDR3 is 14 amino acids. The germline CDR1 and CDR2 sequences are MNHEY and SMNVEV (reference sequence). This CDR3 is CASRFRGASNEQFF.

The chain uses TRBV7-2 and TRBJ2-2; TCRdb names TRBD1, which stays unverified in the absence of DNA. This CDR3 has 14 residues. The germline V gene has CDR1 SGHTA and CDR2 FQGNSA. The CDR3 loop is CASSLDRGAGELFF.

This rearrangement joins TRBV20-1 to TRBJ1-6; TCRdb's assignment of TRBD1 cannot be checked, as there is no DNA. The germline V gene encodes CDR1 DFQATT and CDR2 SNEGSKA (reference sequence). This CDR3 is built from 14 residues. CDR3 region: CSAEGYGDDSPLHF.

This sequence joins TRBV28 and TRBJ2-2; the D call from TCRdb, TRBD2, cannot be confirmed without DNA. Germline CDR1 reads MDHEN; CDR2 reads SYDVKM. The CDR3 runs to 14 residues. This CDR3 reads CASRPGLATGELFF.

The rearrangement links TRBV4-1 to TRBJ2-1; TCRdb gives TRBD2 as the D gene, but with no DNA this cannot be confirmed. CDR3 length equals 16 residues. Per germline, CDR1 MGHRA and CDR2 YSYEKL. The CDR3 here is CASSLMTSGTNNEQFF.

The CDR3: CAISDATGGNYGYTF. This chain joins TRBV10-3 and TRBJ1-2; TCRdb indicates TRBD1, and absent DNA this call remains unverified. Germline V CDR1 and CDR2: ENHRY, SYGVKD. The CDR3 extends over 15 amino acids.

The chain carries TRBV5-5 and TRBJ2-7; TCRdb proposes TRBD1, but this gene call is untestable without DNA. The CDR3 contains 18 residues. From germline, CDR1 is SGHKS and CDR2 YYEKEE (reference sequence). CDR3 residues: CASSRIMMGHLNSYEQYF.

The chain joins TRBV25-1 to TRBJ2-5. The CDR3 length is 13 residues. Per germline, CDR1 MGHDK and CDR2 SYGVNS. CDR3 loop: CASSEPNQETQYF.

The gene calls are TRBV7-2 and TRBJ1-6. This CDR3 is 13 amino acids long. CDR1 is SGHTA, CDR2 FQGNSA, per germline. CDR3 amino acids: CASSVGPNPPLHF.

The V gene is TRBV7-6, the J gene TRBJ2-7; the TRBD2 assignment by TCRdb is unverifiable without DNA. There are 16 residues in the CDR3. CDR1 SGHVS and CDR2 FNYEAQ come from the germline V gene. CDR3 region: CASSSPSGRAPYEQYF.

V is TRBV3-1 and J is TRBJ2-7; as DNA is missing, the TRBD1 call by TCRdb cannot be tested. Germline CDR1 LGHDT, CDR2 YNNKEL (reference sequence). CDR3 size: 15 residues. The CDR3 region is CASSAGGGGIYEQYF.

This chain joins TRBV11-2 and TRBJ2-7; TCRdb gives TRBD2 as the D gene, but with no DNA this cannot be confirmed. This CDR3 region has 15 residues. Germline V gene sequence: CDR1 SGHAT, CDR2 FQNNGV. Here the CDR3 reads CASSRTSGEYYEQYF.

The V and J genes are TRBV4-2 and TRBJ2-7; TCRdb proposes TRBD2, but this gene call is untestable without DNA. This CDR3 region has 15 residues. Per germline, CDR1 LGHNA and CDR2 YNFKEQ. The CDR3: CASSQRASGPYEQYF.

This chain joins TRBV4-1 and TRBJ2-3. This CDR3 region has 15 residues. Germline V lookup: CDR1 MGHRA, CDR2 YSYEKL. The CDR3 here is CASSQDFGGTDTQYF.

The rearrangement links TRBV7-6 to TRBJ2-7; lacking DNA, the TRBD1 call made by TCRdb goes unchecked. This CDR3 has 16 amino acids. From germline, CDR1 is SGHVS and CDR2 FNYEAQ. CDR3 sequence: CASSPTGTVSSYEQYF. The entire variable domain, with the rest obtained from reference TRBV7-6 and TRBJ2-7, is as follows: GAGVSQSPRYKVTKRGQDVALRCDPISGHVSLYWYRQALGQGPEFLTYFNYEAQQDKSGLPNDRFSAERPEGSISTLTIQRTEQRDSAMYRCASSPTGTVSSYEQYFGPGTRLTVT.

The chain joins TRBV6-1 to TRBJ2-1; TCRdb's D call, TRBD1, is unchecked because there is no DNA. CDR1 is MNHNS, CDR2 SASEGT, per germline. This CDR3 has 14 amino acids. CDR3 residues: CATQGGASPYEQFF.

V gene TRBV7-9 combines with J gene TRBJ1-3; TCRdb picks TRBD1, but there is no DNA to check that call. This CDR3 contains 17 residues. CDR1 SEHNR and CDR2 FQNEAQ come from the germline V gene (reference sequence). This CDR3 is CASSSMQGIVAGNTIYF.

The chain has TRBV5-6 and TRBJ2-2; TCRdb selects TRBD2, and the lack of DNA leaves this call unchecked. CDR1 SGHDT and CDR2 YYEEEE come from the germline V gene. The CDR3 consists of 15 residues. Here the CDR3 reads CASTSTGQFTGELFF. The variable domain in full, completed from reference TRBV5-6 and TRBJ2-2, reads DAGVTQSPTHLIKTRGQQVTLRCSPKSGHDTVSWYQQALGQGPQFIFQYYEEEERQRGNFPDRFSGHQFPNYSSELNVNALLLGDSALYLCASTSTGQFTGELFFGEGSRLTVL.

The chain joins TRBV13 to TRBJ2-7; the D call from TCRdb, TRBD2, cannot be confirmed without DNA. The CDR3 runs to 18 residues. Germline CDR1 reads PRHDT; CDR2 reads FYEKMQ (reference sequence). CDR3 loop: CASSPPGTSGRVNYEQYF.

The rearrangement links TRBV3-1 to TRBJ2-5; TCRdb proposes TRBD2, but this gene call is untestable without DNA. CDR1 LGHDT and CDR2 YNNKEL come from the germline V gene (reference sequence). The CDR3 is made up of 17 amino acids. The chain's CDR3 is CASSQELLAGTQETQYF.

The chain uses TRBV6-5 and TRBJ2-5; TCRdb picks TRBD2, but there is no DNA to check that call. The CDR3 is 16 amino acids. Germline loops: CDR1 MNHEY, CDR2 SVGAGI. The CDR3 region is CASSYSIKGLQETQYF.